The following is a TCR beta chain sequence with its context. Its matching antigen is unknown. Repertoires were generated with immunoSEQ multiplex PCR, while TCRdb's copy carries only in-frame clones and drops some. Of tens of thousands of clones listed, 85% to 95% were seen once; the top ten hold around 12%. The sample originates from a study of OX40 agonist ivuxolimab in advanced cancers. General study findings and limits: At 0.1 to 3.0 mg/kg and by week 6, clonal expansion occurred in CD4+ and CD8+ blood T cells.

This TCR came from an adult with an advanced solid tumor such as melanoma, head and neck, liver or kidney cancer. The specimen was CD4+ or CD8+ T cells sorted from blood, collected in a trial of the OX40 agonist ivuxolimab.

CDR3 coding DNA: TGTGCCAGCAGCTTTGCTGGGACAGGGGGCAAAGAGCAGTACTTC. Its translation: CASSFAGTGGKEQYF. This sequence joins TRBV11-2 and TRBJ2-7; 12 nucleotides match TRBD1. V lost 3 bases to trimming and J lost 7 bases; unmatched junction nucleotides: 7. The CDR3 runs 15 residues. The germline gives CDR1 SGHAT, CDR2 FQNNGV.